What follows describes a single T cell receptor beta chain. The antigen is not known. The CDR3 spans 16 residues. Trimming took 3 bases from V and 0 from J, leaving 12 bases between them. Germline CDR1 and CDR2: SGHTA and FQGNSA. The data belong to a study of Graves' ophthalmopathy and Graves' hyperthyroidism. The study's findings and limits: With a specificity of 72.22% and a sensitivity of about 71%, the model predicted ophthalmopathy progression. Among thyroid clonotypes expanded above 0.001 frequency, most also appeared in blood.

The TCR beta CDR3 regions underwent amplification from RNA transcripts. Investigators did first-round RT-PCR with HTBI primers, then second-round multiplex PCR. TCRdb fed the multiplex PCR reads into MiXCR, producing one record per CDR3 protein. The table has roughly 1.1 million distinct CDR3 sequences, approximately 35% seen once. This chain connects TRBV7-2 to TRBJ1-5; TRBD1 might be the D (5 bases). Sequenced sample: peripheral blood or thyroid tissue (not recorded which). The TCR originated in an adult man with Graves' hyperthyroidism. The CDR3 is CASSFPGPDSNQPQHF. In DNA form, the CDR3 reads TGTGCCAGCAGCTTCCCGGGGCCCGATAGCAATCAGCCCCAGCATTTT. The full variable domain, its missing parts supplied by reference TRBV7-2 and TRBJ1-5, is GAGVSQSPSNKVTEKGKDVELRCDPISGHTALYWYRQSLGQGLEFLIYFQGNSAPDKSGLPSDRFSAERTGGSVSTLTIQRTQQEDSAVYLCASSFPGPDSNQPQHFGDGTRLSIL.